The present T cell receptor beta chain was sequenced within a study of T cells in Graves' hyperthyroidism and ophthalmopathy. It was at first hyperthyroidism diagnosis, before any ophthalmopathy symptoms, that the blood sample was taken. Fresh 10 ml peripheral blood yielded PBMCs. The investigators amplified TCR beta CDR3 regions from RNA transcripts. The HTBI primer set was used in a first-round RT-PCR of the TCR CDR3. TCRdb ran MiXCR on the multiplex PCR reads and lists one entry per CDR3 protein. The table records about 720,000 distinct CDR3 sequences, roughly a sixth of them present only once. This clonotype was observed many times. Antigen specificity is unknown. The CDR3 has 18 amino acids. CDR1 and CDR2 from the germline V gene are LGHDT and YNNKEL (reference sequence). J lost 0 bases, V lost 0 bases, and 7 bases had no gene match. Study-level points and caveats: Expanded thyroid clonotypes (above 0.001) were mostly also found in blood. In the analysis, a 13 V-J model separated ophthalmopathy from stable hyperthyroidism.

Sequencing was performed on blood. The source is a woman between 50 and 59 years old with Graves' hyperthyroidism that later progressed to Graves' ophthalmopathy. The chain joins TRBV3-1 to TRBJ1-5, with TRBD1 identical over 8 bases. This chain's CDR3 is CASSQDIGQGASNQPQHF. In DNA, the CDR3 is TGTGCCAGCAGCCAAGATATAGGGCAGGGGGCTAGCAATCAGCCCCAGCATTTT.